This TCR beta chain was identified during a study of shared clonotypes between healthy human individuals. Study at large: The donor pool was made up of two women and a few men aged 18 to 49.

Naivety among CD8 cells was defined by CD45RO negativity and positive CCR7 selection, thereby excluding terminally differentiated effector memory CD45RA+ cells. TCRdb's table, derived via immunoSEQ multiplex PCR, lists solely in-frame clones and lacks some. The data hold under 600,000 clones, with 98% observed a single time. Germline V CDR1 and CDR2: SEHNR, FQNEAQ (reference sequence). With 4 bases removed from V and 3 bases from J, the gap between germline ends came to 8 bases. This CDR3 comprises 13 residues. V is TRBV7-9 and J is TRBJ2-3; unclear D gene. Sequences were obtained from naive CD8+ T cells sorted from blood. The receptor was derived from a man in his thirties or forties in good health. CDR3 amino acids: CASSSIVTDTQYF. As DNA, the CDR3 is TGTGCCAGCAGCTCAATAGTAACAGATACGCAGTATTTT.